This T cell receptor beta chain was sequenced during a study of T cell changes during pregnancy in multiple sclerosis. Germline values: CDR1 SEHNR, CDR2 FQNEAQ (reference sequence). This CDR3 region has 16 residues. V shed 7 bases and J shed 7 bases, with 20 bases lying between them. TCRdb keeps only in-frame clones here, not all; method: immunoSEQ multiplex PCR. The table lists more than 15,000 clones, approximately 81% of them singletons. Specimen: CD8+ T cells from peripheral blood mononuclear cells, collected in the third trimester of pregnancy. The V and J genes are TRBV7-9 and TRBJ1-6, with TRBD1 as a possible D gene (6 bases). The receptor comes from a female donor in good health, enrolled as a control in a pregnancy study. CDR3 protein: CASTPLGGTGNSPLHF. CDR3 nucleotides: TGTGCCAGCACCCCTCTTGGGGGCACGGGGAATTCACCCCTCCACTTT.